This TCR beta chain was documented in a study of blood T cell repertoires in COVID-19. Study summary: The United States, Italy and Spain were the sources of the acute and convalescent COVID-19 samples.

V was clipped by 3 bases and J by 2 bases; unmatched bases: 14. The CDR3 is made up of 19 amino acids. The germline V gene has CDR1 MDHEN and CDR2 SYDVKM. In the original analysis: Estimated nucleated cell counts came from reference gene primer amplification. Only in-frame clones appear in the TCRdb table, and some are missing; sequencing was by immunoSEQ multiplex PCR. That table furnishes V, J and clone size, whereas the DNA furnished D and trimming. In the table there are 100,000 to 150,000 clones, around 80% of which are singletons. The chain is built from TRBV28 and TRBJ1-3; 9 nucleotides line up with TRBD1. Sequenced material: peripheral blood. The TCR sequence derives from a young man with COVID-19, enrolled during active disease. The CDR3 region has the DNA TGTGCCAGCAGTTTCCCCGGGACAGGGACCTCTTTCCCTGGAAACACCATATATTTT. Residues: CASSFPGTGTSFPGNTIYF.